What follows are 30 T cell receptor beta chains derived from one specimen sequenced in a study of technical replicates of blood from several donors. Assay: immunoSEQ multiplex PCR; the TCRdb copy retains only in-frame clones and omits some. The table includes fewer than 100,000 clones, roughly 95% detected once. Input material: T cells isolated from PBMCs. These receptor sequences come from a human donor in good health.

The chain couples TRBV5-6 to TRBJ2-7; D perhaps matches TRBD1 (6 bases). Per the germline V gene, CDR1 is SGHDT and CDR2 is YYEEEE. V lost 2 bases, J lost 0 bases, and 9 bases lay in between. CDR3 size: 14 residues. CDR3 in amino acids: CASSFGTPSYEQYF. For the CDR3, the DNA is TGTGCCAGCAGCTTTGGGACACCCTCCTACGAGCAGTACTTC.

The count of this clone is one. The chain uses TRBV6-5 and TRBJ2-2, with a tentative D call TRBD2 (5 bases). The CDR3 length is 13 residues. V was shortened by 4 bases and J by 6 bases, with 9 bases between the two germline ends. The germline gives CDR1 MNHEY, CDR2 SVGAGI. The CDR3 is CASSLRVPGELFF. The DNA for the CDR3 is TGTGCCAGCAGTTTGAGGGTGCCCGGGGAGCTGTTTTTT.

This chain joins TRBV9 and TRBJ2-6; tentatively, D is TRBD2 (5 bases). The germline V and J ends were trimmed by 0 bases and 2 bases, with 21 bases remaining between them. The CDR3 totals 20 residues. The germline CDR1 and CDR2 sequences are SGDLS and YYNGEE. CDR3 amino acids: CASSVAKQVGLEAGANVLTF. DNA for the CDR3: TGTGCCAGCAGCGTAGCAAAGCAGGTTGGACTCGAGGCTGGGGCCAACGTCCTGACTTTC.

This clone was recorded once. The CDR3 bases are TGTGCCAGCAACTGGGACAGGGGGAAGAACACCGGGGAGCTGTTTTTT. Amino acids: CASNWDRGKNTGELFF. This chain joins TRBV5-6 and TRBJ2-2; 11 nucleotides match TRBD1. The CDR3 extends over 16 amino acids. The germline V gene has CDR1 SGHDT and CDR2 YYEEEE. V lost 6 bases and J lost 1; bases outside the gene matches: 5.

The chain recombines TRBV4-1 with TRBJ2-3; 11 nucleotides agree with TRBD2. Germline CDR1 is MGHRA and CDR2 is YSYEKL. The CDR3 runs to 17 residues. Losses at the gene ends were 3 bases for V and 0 bases for J; bases not matched to a gene: 5. This chain's CDR3 is CASSHFGLAGSTDTQYF. CDR3 coding DNA: TGCGCCAGCAGCCATTTTGGACTAGCGGGCAGCACAGATACGCAGTATTTT.

The rearrangement joins TRBV29-1 to TRBJ2-1, with TRBD2 matching over 7 bases. V was pared by 4 bases and J by 5 bases, with 8 bases of the junction left unmatched. The CDR3 spans 14 residues. CDR1 SQVTM and CDR2 ANQGSEA come from the germline V gene. The CDR3 loop reads CSVVWEGLDNEQFF. The CDR3 region has the DNA TGCAGCGTTGTATGGGAGGGCCTCGACAATGAGCAGTTCTTC.

CDR3 sequence: CASSSRLAGGPFNEQFF. DNA of the CDR3: TGTGCCAGCAGCTCAAGACTAGCGGGAGGGCCATTTAATGAGCAGTTCTTC. The V gene is TRBV11-2, the J gene TRBJ2-1; 14 nucleotides agree with TRBD2. Germline lookup yields CDR1 SGHAT and CDR2 FQNNGV. V shed 4 bases, J shed 7 bases, and the junction held 9 bases outside the gene matches. The CDR3 totals 17 residues.

This rearrangement joins TRBV5-6 to TRBJ1-1; tentatively, D is TRBD1 (6 bases). The CDR3 has 13 residues. CDR1 SGHDT and CDR2 YYEEEE come from the germline V gene. Trimming removed 4 bases from V and 0 bases from J, with 7 bases in between. The CDR3 DNA follows: TGTGCCAGCAGCCAGGGGATGAACACTGAAGCTTTCTTT. Translated: CASSQGMNTEAFF.

The chain uses TRBV5-1 and TRBJ2-1; D remains unclear. The germline V gene encodes CDR1 SGHRS and CDR2 YFSETQ. The CDR3 length is 12 residues. The germline V and J ends were trimmed by 4 bases and 6 bases, with 8 bases remaining between them. CDR3 residues: CASSRELNEQFF. In nucleotides, the CDR3 is TGCGCCAGCAGCCGTGAGCTCAATGAGCAGTTCTTC.

The chain combines TRBV29-1 with TRBJ2-3; 11 bases are a match to TRBD2. CDR1 and CDR2 (germline): SQVTM, ANQGSEA. Germline trimming cut 0 bases from V and 1 base from J; bases unmatched to any gene: 6. This CDR3 has 17 residues. Written as DNA, the CDR3 is TGCAGCGTTGAAGATCTTAGCGGGAGGGCCGGCACAGATACGCAGTATTTT. This codes for CSVEDLSGRAGTDTQYF.

This clone was recorded once. The chain carries TRBV29-1 and TRBJ2-5, with 8 bases matching TRBD1. Germline V gene sequence: CDR1 SQVTM, CDR2 ANQGSEA. Trimming took 5 bases from V and 4 from J; bases not matched to a gene: 9. The CDR3 runs 14 residues. The CDR3 loop is CSVQAAGGRETQYF. The CDR3 region has the DNA TGCAGCGTTCAAGCCGCAGGGGGCAGAGAGACCCAGTACTTC. Full variable domain (rest looked up from reference TRBV29-1 and TRBJ2-5): SAVISQKPSRDICQRGTSLTIQCQVDSQVTMMFWYRQQPGQSLTLIATANQGSEATYESGFVIDKFPISRPNLTFSTLTVSNMSPEDSSIYLCSVQAAGGRETQYFGPGTRLLVL.

This sequence joins TRBV4-1 and TRBJ2-3; 11 bases fit TRBD2. Trimming removed 4 bases from V and 6 bases from J; junction bases left unmatched: 6. Looked up from germline, CDR1 is MGHRA and CDR2 is YSYEKL. This CDR3 is 15 amino acids long. This CDR3 reads CASSLSGRASDTQYF. CDR3 sequence (DNA): TGCGCCAGCAGCCTTAGCGGGAGGGCATCGGATACGCAGTATTTT.

The V call is TRBV5-1, the J call TRBJ2-3; possibly TRBD2 for D (5 bases). Germline loops: CDR1 SGHRS, CDR2 YFSETQ. V was shortened by 2 bases and J by 2 bases, with 9 bases between the two germline ends. This CDR3 has 14 amino acids. This CDR3 is CASSFWTPTDTQYF. The CDR3 DNA follows: TGCGCCAGCAGCTTTTGGACTCCCACAGATACGCAGTATTTT.

CDR3 in amino acids: CASRWTDGYTF. The CDR3 DNA reads as TGTGCCAGCCGTTGGACAGATGGCTACACCTTC. V is TRBV25-1 and J is TRBJ1-2; perhaps TRBD1 as D (6 bases). The CDR3 extends over 11 amino acids. From germline, CDR1 is MGHDK and CDR2 SYGVNS. V shed 8 bases and J shed 6 bases, with 10 bases lying between them.

This clone was counted a few times. The chain is built from TRBV9 and TRBJ1-1; maybe TRBD1 (5 bases). Germline V CDR1 and CDR2: SGDLS, YYNGEE. V was pared by 3 bases and J by 4 bases, with 19 bases between. This CDR3 has 16 residues. CDR3 sequence reads: CASSAERGTRLTEAFF. CDR3 nucleotide sequence: TGTGCCAGCAGCGCAGAACGGGGGACCAGACTCACTGAAGCTTTCTTT.

The V and J genes are TRBV21-1 and TRBJ1-1; the table's D call, TRBD1, was not checked against the DNA. TRBV21-1 is a listed pseudogene. There are 16 residues in the CDR3. The CDR3 loop reads CASRIHIYTIRTEAFF. CDR3 DNA sequence: TGTGCCAGCAGGATACACATATACACAATTCGCACTGAAGCTTTCTTT.

The rearrangement joins TRBV7-2 to TRBJ2-5; 12 nucleotides match TRBD2. The germline gives CDR1 SGHTA, CDR2 FQGNSA. The CDR3 consists of 16 residues. Germline trimming cut 5 bases from V and 5 bases from J; bases unmatched to any gene: 9. The CDR3, as DNA: TGTGCCAGCAGCCAACTACTAGCGGGAGGTTGGGAGACCCAGTACTTC. Amino acid sequence: CASSQLLAGGWETQYF.

The chain links TRBV28 to TRBJ1-4; D unresolved. The CDR3 contains 15 residues. Germline CDR1 MDHEN, CDR2 SYDVKM. Trimming pared 5 bases from V and 0 bases from J, leaving 10 bases between. The CDR3 nucleotides are TGTGCCAGCAGTGAGGCCAGTGCAACTAATGAAAAACTGTTTTTT. Its protein is CASSEASATNEKLFF.

The chain is built from TRBV2 and TRBJ2-7; D gene ambiguous. Trimming removed 7 bases from V and 6 bases from J, with 13 bases in between. Germline CDR1 and CDR2: SNHLY and FYNNEI. The CDR3 consists of 12 residues. The DNA of the CDR3 is TGTGCCAGCATTTCGACAAGGTTCGAGCAGTACTTC. Protein product: CASISTRFEQYF.

The rearrangement joins TRBV6-1 to TRBJ1-2; 10 bases map to TRBD1. Germline V lookup: CDR1 MNHNS, CDR2 SASEGT. The CDR3 runs 15 residues. V was pared by 9 bases and J by 3 bases, with 10 bases of the junction left unmatched. The CDR3 loop reads CASTLIGTGDYGYTF. CDR3 coding DNA: TGTGCCAGTACTTTGATAGGGACAGGGGACTATGGCTACACCTTC.

The rearrangement joins TRBV5-1 to TRBJ2-1; 7 bases line up with TRBD2. The CDR3 is made up of 15 amino acids. V lost 6 bases to trimming and J lost 4 bases; unmatched junction nucleotides: 10. Per the germline V gene, CDR1 is SGHRS and CDR2 is YFSETQ. CDR3 sequence reads: CASTPPLREYNEQFF. For the CDR3, the DNA is TGCGCCAGCACTCCCCCCCTGCGGGAGTACAATGAGCAGTTCTTC.

The V call is TRBV7-8, the J call TRBJ2-1; no firm D call. Germline V gene data show CDR1 as SGHVS and CDR2 as FQNEAQ. The CDR3 length is 13 residues. Trimming took 1 base from V and 6 from J, leaving 7 bases between them. CDR3 region: CASSLGASNEQFF. For the CDR3, the DNA is TGTGCCAGCAGCTTAGGAGCCTCCAATGAGCAGTTCTTC.

V is TRBV10-3 and J is TRBJ2-1; TRBD2 matches at 11 bases. Germline loops: CDR1 ENHRY, CDR2 SYGVKD. The CDR3 spans 14 residues. V was clipped by 3 bases and J by 9 bases; unmatched bases: 4. Here the CDR3 DNA reads TGTGCCATCAGTGAAACTAGCGGGAGCCTTGAGCAGTTCTTC. Its protein product is CAISETSGSLEQFF.

The chain joins TRBV11-2 to TRBJ2-1; 9 bases line up with TRBD2. The germline V gene has CDR1 SGHAT and CDR2 FQNNGV. The CDR3 covers 14 residues. Unmatched junction bases numbered 10, after V lost 7 bases and J lost 9 bases. The CDR3 region is CASNLLSGSTEQFF. DNA of the CDR3: TGTGCCAGCAACCTCCTTAGCGGGAGTACTGAGCAGTTCTTC.

This clone was seen once. This rearrangement joins TRBV5-5 to TRBJ1-3; a possible D gene is TRBD1 (6 bases). V was shortened by 1 base and J by 4 bases, with 12 bases between the two germline ends. CDR3 size: 15 residues. Germline-derived CDR1 and CDR2 are SGHKS and YYEKEE (reference sequence). CDR3 DNA sequence: TGTGCCAGCAGCTTGATATGGGGGCTCGGAAACACCATATATTTT. The encoded protein is CASSLIWGLGNTIYF.

The J gene is TRBJ2-3, the V gene TRBV19, with D hard to call. CDR1 is LNHDA and CDR2 is SQIVND in the germline V gene (reference sequence). Trimming removed 5 bases at V and 4 bases at J, with 13 bases between. The CDR3 extends over 14 amino acids. CDR3 nucleotide sequence: TGTGCCAGTAGTGTAGGAATTGGGCCAGATACGCAGTATTTT. The encoded protein is CASSVGIGPDTQYF.

This clone showed up just once. In DNA form, the CDR3 reads TGTGCCAGCAGCCGACTAGGTCCTGAGCAGTTCTTC. This codes for CASSRLGPEQFF. The V and J genes are TRBV6-5 and TRBJ2-1, with TRBD2 as a possible D gene (6 bases). Trimming removed 6 bases at V and 9 bases at J, with 12 bases between. The CDR3 spans 12 residues. Per the germline V gene, CDR1 is MNHEY and CDR2 is SVGAGI.

This clone appeared once. V is TRBV12-5 and J is TRBJ2-1, with D maybe TRBD2 (6 bases). Trimming pared 6 bases from V and 9 bases from J, leaving 15 bases between. Germline-derived CDR1 and CDR2 are LGHNT and FRNRAP. There are 13 residues in the CDR3. The CDR3 is CASGWGDRTEQFF. The CDR3 region has the DNA TGTGCTAGTGGCTGGGGGGACCGGACTGAGCAGTTCTTC.

This clone turned up a few times. This chain links TRBV4-1 with TRBJ1-4; D is perhaps TRBD1 (6 bases). CDR3 length equals 14 residues. Trimming pared 10 bases from V and 3 bases from J, leaving 15 bases between. Per the germline V gene, CDR1 is MGHRA and CDR2 is YSYEKL. CDR3 sequence (DNA): TGCGCCAACGCCGCGGACAGTCCTAATGAAAAACTGTTTTTT. Translating gives CANAADSPNEKLFF.

The genes are TRBV21-1 and TRBJ1-5; TRBD1 is taken as the D call from the table, unchecked against the DNA. TRBV21-1 is noted as a pseudogene. This CDR3 is built from 17 residues. CDR3 amino acids: CASSPPDITVSNQPQHF. The CDR3 coding sequence is TGTGCCAGCAGCCCACCGGACATTACCGTTAGCAATCAGCCCCAGCATTTT.